Presented here are 26 T cell receptor beta chains from one specimen sequenced in a study of blood T cell repertoires in COVID-19 (dated by TCRdb to about 2020). The library was made by the immunoSEQ multiplex PCR assay. TCRdb mirrors the immuneACCESS table, restricted to in-frame sequences. Some clones are absent from its copies; in checked studies, under half trace to an unresolved V gene, and the reason for the others is unknown. The sample table records 250,000 to 300,000 clones; more than 75% of these occur just once. The top ten constitute about 6.2% of the sample. The sample comprised PBMCs or T cells enriched from blood (not recorded which). The receptors stem from a woman between 50 and 59 years old who had been exposed to COVID-19.

This rearrangement joins TRBV28 to TRBJ2-5; the D gene is possibly TRBD1 (6 bases). V was clipped by 3 bases and J by 4 bases, with 15 bases between them. From germline, CDR1 is MDHEN and CDR2 SYDVKM. The CDR3 has 15 amino acids. Here the CDR3 reads CASSLPLRGGETQYF. CDR3 coding DNA: TGTGCCAGCAGTTTGCCCCTCAGGGGTGGAGAGACCCAGTACTTC.

CDR3 in DNA: TGCAGCGTTACGACAGGGGCTGACTATGGCTACACCTTC. It codes for CSVTTGADYGYTF. This chain joins TRBV29-1 and TRBJ1-2; TRBD1 matches 8 bases. From germline, CDR1 is SQVTM and CDR2 ANQGSEA. This CDR3 contains 13 residues. Trimming at V came to 5 bases and at J to 3 bases, leaving 5 bases not matched to a gene.

The genes are TRBV7-2 and TRBJ2-7; 10 bases agree with TRBD2. The junction had 6 bases not matched to a gene; V was cut back by 4 bases and J by 6 bases. Germline CDR1 and CDR2: SGHTA and FQGNSA. The CDR3 is 14 amino acids. The CDR3 loop reads CASSSAGGLSEQYF. CDR3 nucleotides: TGTGCCAGCAGCTCAGCGGGGGGGCTGTCCGAGCAGTACTTC.

This clone has a single count. This chain connects TRBV30 to TRBJ2-7; 11 bases are a match to TRBD2. Germline CDR1 is GTSNPN and CDR2 is SVGIG (reference sequence). J gave up 0 bases and V 2 bases, and 15 bases lay outside the gene matches. This CDR3 region has 19 residues. The CDR3 DNA reads as TGTGCCTGGAGTCTGCGGAGGACTAGCGGGTATTTTAGCTCCTACGAGCAGTACTTC. Amino acids: CAWSLRRTSGYFSSYEQYF.

The chain links TRBV6-1 to TRBJ1-1; TRBD1 matches 9 bases. Per the germline V gene, CDR1 is MNHNS and CDR2 is SASEGT. V lost 0 bases and J lost 6; bases outside the gene matches: 11. The CDR3 contains 17 residues. In DNA form, the CDR3 reads TGTGCCAGCAGTGAAGCGGTGGGACAGGGTGGATGGGCTGAAGCTTTCTTT. This codes for CASSEAVGQGGWAEAFF.

The chain carries TRBV6-1 and TRBJ1-3; D not resolved. Per the germline V gene, CDR1 is MNHNS and CDR2 is SASEGT. Trimming left V 0 bases short and J 0 bases short, with 15 bases between. CDR3 length equals 18 residues. CDR3 bases: TGTGCCAGCAGTGAAGCACCGATCGGAGGAATCTCTGGAAACACCATATATTTT. This gives the protein CASSEAPIGGISGNTIYF.

This CDR3 is CASSPRPGEAFF. CDR3 DNA sequence: TGTGCCAGCAGCCCACGGCCAGGGGAAGCTTTCTTT. This chain connects TRBV5-5 to TRBJ1-1; maybe TRBD1 (5 bases). The CDR3 is 12 residues long. Germline lookup yields CDR1 SGHKS and CDR2 YYEKEE (reference sequence). V was trimmed by 4 bases and J by 8 bases, leaving 12 bases between them.

The rearrangement links TRBV6-5 to TRBJ1-1, with 7 bases that match TRBD1. CDR3 length: 14 residues. Germline V gene sequence: CDR1 MNHEY, CDR2 SVGAGI. V shed 5 bases, J shed 1 base, and the junction held 4 bases outside the gene matches. The DNA of the CDR3 is TGTGCCAGCAGTACTCGGACAGGGAACACTGAAGCTTTCTTT. This encodes CASSTRTGNTEAFF.

The V gene is TRBV9, the J gene TRBJ2-1; D is unclear. CDR3 length: 13 amino acids. Trimming removed 3 bases at V and 9 bases at J, with 13 bases between. In germline, CDR1 is SGDLS, CDR2 YYNGEE. The CDR3 reads CASSAPLVGEQFF. CDR3 nucleotides: TGTGCCAGCAGCGCTCCCCTAGTGGGTGAGCAGTTCTTC.

As for this clone: The same CDR3 arises from other DNA sequences in this sample as well. The chain joins TRBV18 to TRBJ1-2, with D perhaps TRBD1 (5 bases). Trimming pared 6 bases from V and 1 base from J, leaving 9 bases between. CDR1 and CDR2 (germline): KGHSH, LQKENI. The length of the CDR3 is 13 residues. CDR3 residues: CASSPQGNYGYTF. The CDR3 DNA reads TGTGCCAGCTCCCCCCAGGGTAACTATGGCTACACCTTC.

The chain carries TRBV3-1 (or the pseudogene TRBV3-2) and TRBJ2-2, with D hard to call. The CDR3 extends over 15 amino acids. V was pared by 1 base and J by 3 bases, with 9 bases between. Per germline, CDR1 LGHDT and CDR2 YNNKEL (reference sequence). The CDR3 here is CASSQGLSYTGELFF. The CDR3 bases are TGTGCCAGCAGCCAAGGTCTTAGCTACACCGGGGAGCTGTTTTTT.

This rearrangement joins TRBV19 to TRBJ1-2; 7 bases match TRBD1. Trimming removed 11 bases from V and 3 bases from J; junction bases left unmatched: 3. CDR1 is LNHDA, CDR2 SQIVND, per germline (reference sequence). This CDR3 contains 11 residues. The DNA of the CDR3 is TGTGCCTCCGGACAGGACTATGGCTACACCTTC. It yields the protein CASGQDYGYTF. Full variable domain (outside the CDR3, taken from reference TRBV19 and TRBJ1-2): DGGITQSPKYLFRKEGQNVTLSCEQNLNHDAMYWYRQDPGQGLRLIYYSQIVNDFQKGDIAEGYSVSREKKESFPLTVTSAQKNPTAFYLCASGQDYGYTFGSGTRLTVV.

CDR3 sequence reads: CASSFGGGTREKLFF. DNA of the CDR3: TGTGCCAGCAGCTTTGGAGGGGGCACCAGAGAAAAACTGTTTTTT. V usage is TRBV5-5 and J usage is TRBJ1-4, with 7 bases lining up with TRBD1. CDR3 length: 15 residues. V trimming: 2 bases; J trimming: 8 bases; junction bases outside the gene matches: 9. Germline V gives CDR1 SGHKS, CDR2 YYEKEE (reference sequence). Supplemented by reference TRBV5-5 and TRBJ1-4, the full variable domain reads DAGVTQSPTHLIKTRGQQVTLRCSPISGHKSVSWYQQVLGQGPQFIFQYYEKEERGRGNFPDRFSARQFPNYSSELNVNALLLGDSALYLCASSFGGGTREKLFFGSGTQLSVL.

V is TRBV3-1 (or the pseudogene TRBV3-2) and J is TRBJ1-2; TRBD1 aligns across 7 bases. Losses at the gene ends were 8 bases for V and 6 bases for J; bases not matched to a gene: 3. The CDR3 loop spans 11 amino acids. Germline loops: CDR1 LGHDT, CDR2 YNNKEL (reference sequence). In DNA form, the CDR3 reads TGTGCCAGCGGCAGGGGGGATGGCTACACCTTC. Residues: CASGRGDGYTF.

The CDR3 sequence: CASSLSTSGGQNTGELFF. CDR3 nucleotide sequence: TGTGCCAGCAGCTTATCCACTAGCGGGGGGCAAAACACCGGGGAGCTGTTTTTT. V is TRBV11-2 and J is TRBJ2-2, with 12 bases identical to TRBD2. The germline CDR1 and CDR2 sequences are SGHAT and FQNNGV. This CDR3 spans 18 amino acids. V lost 2 bases to trimming and J lost 2 bases; unmatched junction nucleotides: 6.

The rearrangement uses TRBV29-1 and TRBJ2-1; 9 bases match TRBD2. In germline, CDR1 is SQVTM, CDR2 ANQGSEA. The CDR3 has 13 residues. V shed 7 bases and J 8 bases; nucleotides not matched to a gene: 9. DNA for the CDR3: TGCAGCGGAGCTCAGGGACTAGCCCATGAGCAGTTCTTC. The encoded protein is CSGAQGLAHEQFF.

This clone has at least ten counts. The chain uses TRBV5-1 and TRBJ1-1; tentatively, D is TRBD1 (6 bases). Trimming removed 4 bases at V and 1 base at J, with 8 bases between. The CDR3 is 13 amino acids. Germline CDR1 reads SGHRS; CDR2 reads YFSETQ. CDR3 residues: CASSADRNTEAFF. Written as DNA, the CDR3 is TGCGCCAGCAGCGCGGACAGGAACACTGAAGCTTTCTTT.

This chain links TRBV12-5 with TRBJ2-6; TRBD2 might be the D (5 bases). This CDR3 comprises 17 residues. Germline values: CDR1 LGHNT, CDR2 FRNRAP. V was cut by 2 bases and J by 0 bases, with 11 bases left in between. The CDR3 region is CASGLFIAGSGANVLTF. The CDR3 coding sequence is TGTGCTAGTGGTTTGTTCATTGCGGGCTCTGGGGCCAACGTCCTGACTTTC.

V gene TRBV12-3 or TRBV12-4 combines with J gene TRBJ1-2; unclear D gene. This CDR3 has 13 residues. V lost 2 bases and J lost 8, with 12 bases in between. The CDR3 loop is CASSLRPHGGYTF. The CDR3, as DNA: TGTGCCAGCAGTTTAAGACCGCACGGGGGCTACACCTTC.

The rearrangement links TRBV23-1 to TRBJ1-6; D may be TRBD1 (5 bases). TRBV23-1 is noted as an ORF with a role that remains uncertain. Trimming removed 11 bases at V and 0 bases at J, with 11 bases between. The CDR3 contains 14 residues. This CDR3 is CARFQGSYNSPLHF. As DNA, the CDR3 is TGCGCCCGCTTCCAGGGCTCCTATAATTCACCCCTCCACTTT.

The chain carries TRBV2 and TRBJ1-4; 8 nucleotides line up with TRBD1. From germline, CDR1 is SNHLY and CDR2 FYNNEI. J gave up 8 bases and V 5 bases, and 7 bases lay outside the gene matches. The CDR3 totals 14 residues. CDR3 sequence reads: CASSWRQGREKLFF. The CDR3 DNA sequence: TGTGCCAGCAGTTGGCGACAGGGGAGGGAAAAACTGTTTTTT.

V gene TRBV5-1 combines with J gene TRBJ2-2; 7 bases map to TRBD2. Germline values: CDR1 SGHRS, CDR2 YFSETQ. The V segment lost 4 bases and the J segment 5 bases; nucleotides outside the gene matches: 11. This CDR3 comprises 16 residues. The CDR3 region is CASSKSGGMRTGELFF. The CDR3 bases are TGCGCCAGCAGCAAATCGGGGGGTATGCGGACCGGGGAGCTGTTTTTT.

This clone appeared a single time. V and J are TRBV18 and TRBJ1-3, with 10 bases matching TRBD1. From germline, CDR1 is KGHSH and CDR2 LQKENI. The CDR3 consists of 17 residues. V lost 6 bases, J lost 0 bases, and 8 bases stayed unmatched. The CDR3 here is CASSAGTGARSGNTIYF. The CDR3 nucleotides are TGTGCCAGCTCGGCCGGGACAGGGGCCCGCTCTGGAAACACCATATATTTT.

The genes are TRBV5-6 and TRBJ1-1; the D gene is possibly TRBD1 (6 bases). V gave up 3 bases and J gave up 1 base, with 13 bases separating them. Germline assignment: CDR1 SGHDT and CDR2 YYEEEE. The CDR3 totals 15 residues. The CDR3 region has the DNA TGTGCCAGCAGCTCCCCCGGGGGGCCGAACACTGAAGCTTTCTTT. It yields the protein CASSSPGGPNTEAFF.

V usage is TRBV5-6 and J usage is TRBJ2-5; D remains ambiguous. V shed 3 bases and J shed 3 bases, with 15 bases lying between them. Germline V gives CDR1 SGHDT, CDR2 YYEEEE. The CDR3 is made up of 15 amino acids. This CDR3 is CASSYTVGIEETQYF. CDR3 coding DNA: TGTGCCAGCAGCTATACAGTGGGTATAGAAGAGACCCAGTACTTC.

J is TRBJ2-3 and V is TRBV9; 8 bases agree with TRBD2. The junction had 4 bases not matched to a gene; V was cut back by 3 bases and J by 1 base. The CDR3 is 15 residues long. The germline gives CDR1 SGDLS, CDR2 YYNGEE. The CDR3 DNA reads as TGTGCCAGCAGCGCCTTTAGCGGGGGCACAGATACGCAGTATTTT. This sequence encodes CASSAFSGGTDTQYF.